The source of this T cell receptor beta chain is a study of blood T cell repertoires in COVID-19. In the study overall: Some COVID-19 samples were acute and others convalescent; all came from the United States, Italy and Spain.

The CDR3 runs to 18 residues. Germline values: CDR1 PRHDT, CDR2 FYEKMQ (reference sequence). Trimming at V came to 6 bases and at J to 4 bases, leaving 13 bases not matched to a gene. The assay was immunoSEQ multiplex PCR, and TCRdb's table has in-frame clones only and misses some. The sample records approximately 300,000 clones, roughly 85% being singletons. Self-reported history from a screening survey and questionnaire set each donor's cohort. The chain links TRBV13 to TRBJ2-6; TRBD1 aligns across 9 bases. The sequenced material came from PBMCs or T cells enriched from blood (not recorded which). This sequence was found in a woman in her twenties or thirties who had recovered from COVID-19. The CDR3 DNA is TGTGCCAGCAGTGGGACAGGGTTTGAGCTTCTGGGGGCCAACGTCCTGACTTTC. Encoded protein: CASSGTGFELLGANVLTF.